This TCR beta chain was identified during a study of blood T cell repertoires in COVID-19. Study overall: Samples taken during acute and convalescent COVID-19 were collected in the United States, Italy and Spain.

V was trimmed by 4 bases and J by 3 bases, leaving 4 bases between them. Germline V gene lookup returns CDR1 MDHEN and CDR2 SYDVKM. CDR3 length: 11 amino acids. TCRdb keeps only in-frame clones here, not all; method: immunoSEQ multiplex PCR. The sample has 30,000 to 35,000 clones, about 85% seen once. V gene TRBV28 combines with J gene TRBJ2-7; no clear D. This sequence originates from a human donor with acute or convalescent COVID-19. The donor label of this sample is uncertain. The sequenced sample consisted of peripheral blood. The CDR3 loop is CASSSHYEQYF. For the CDR3, the DNA is TGTGCCAGCAGTTCACACTACGAGCAGTACTTC.